The 5 T cell receptor beta chains below come from one sample, sequenced in a study of cytomegalovirus exposure and HLA in healthy donors. PCR employed 60 Vbeta and 13 Jbeta primers. Profiled with immunoSEQ multiplex PCR; TCRdb holds only in-frame clones, not every one. Here the sample spans approximately 160,000 clones, under 90% being singletons. Sequenced sample: PBMCs. All receptors derive from a male donor in good health and CMV-seronegative.

This chain joins TRBV27 and TRBJ1-3, with a tentative D call TRBD1 (5 bases). Germline assignment: CDR1 MNHEY and CDR2 SMNVEV (reference sequence). V was cut by 3 bases and J by 1 base, with 10 bases left in between. The CDR3 extends over 15 amino acids. The CDR3 region has the DNA TGTGCCAGCAGTTTTTCTTCAGGGTCTGGAAACACCATATATTTT. As protein: CASSFSSGSGNTIYF.

V is TRBV21-1 and J is TRBJ1-1; the table's D call, TRBD1, was not checked against the DNA. TRBV21-1 constitutes a pseudogene. This CDR3 region has 12 residues. CDR3 nucleotide sequence: TGTGCCAGCAGCAACAGGGATGCTGAAGCTTTCTTT. Encoded protein: CASSNRDAEAFF.

As DNA, the CDR3 is TGTGCCAGCAGGGCGGGGGTTGCGGGTCAGCCCCAGCATTTT. Protein sequence: CASRAGVAGQPQHF. The chain recombines TRBV6-1 with TRBJ1-5; D is perhaps TRBD1 (5 bases). Per germline, CDR1 MNHNS and CDR2 SASEGT. This CDR3 spans 14 amino acids. V lost 6 bases to trimming and J lost 6 bases, with 15 bases between them.

The V call is TRBV6-5, the J call TRBJ1-5; D ambiguous. Trimming cost V 6 bases and J 6 bases, with 15 bases left between them. The CDR3 spans 14 residues. Germline V gene lookup returns CDR1 MNHEY and CDR2 SVGAGI. CDR3 amino acids: CASSNTDRFQPQHF. The CDR3 DNA follows: TGTGCCAGCAGCAATACAGATCGGTTTCAGCCCCAGCATTTT.

The rearrangement uses TRBV4-2 and TRBJ2-2; D is possibly TRBD2 (6 bases). The CDR3 sequence is 17 residues long. V lost 3 bases and J 2 bases, leaving 16 bases between the germline ends. The germline V gene has CDR1 LGHNA and CDR2 YNFKEQ. The CDR3 DNA is TGTGCCAGCAGCCAGCTTAGCGGTACAGGCAACACCGGGGAGCTGTTTTTT. Its protein is CASSQLSGTGNTGELFF.